This T cell receptor beta chain came from a study of blood T cells in healthy people across ages (dated by TCRdb to 2015 to 2017). In terms of the full investigation: In model experiments, template switching captured about one uniquely barcoded TCR beta cDNA molecule for every two T cells. The donors were divided into four age groups: young (average approximately 15 years), middle-aged (about 40), aged (around 59) and long-lived (roughly 86). To track age-related changes in TCR beta repertoire diversity, the study relied on deep sequencing normalized with unique cDNA molecular identifiers. Using the same blood draw, the study looked at two additional independent replicas of 1 million unique cDNA reads for two donors, one aged 18 to 30 and the other aged 80 or older.

The library was generated by 5' RACE. TCRdb names Illumina HiSeq 2500 as the instrument used. A second PCR of roughly 6 to 11 cycles was run with a J-beta primer mix and a sample-barcoded 5' primer. Each TCR beta cDNA molecule received a unique molecular identifier from a template-switch 5' adaptor carrying 12 random nucleotides. Each sample yielded at least 2.5 million CDR3-containing paired-end reads. All of the RNA was converted into first-strand cDNA using the Mint cDNA synthesis kit, with a TRBC-specific oligonucleotide serving as the primer. Following uracil-DNA glycosylase treatment, all cDNA underwent a first 18-cycle PCR with the universal primers M1SS and BC2_uni_R. The study's processing was this. Normalization of each sample was performed by random selection of 1 million high-quality reads, each carrying a distinct molecular identifier. Instead of being binned into consensus sequences, reads that shared molecular identifiers were thrown out. MiTCR, set to a Q25 quality threshold and the strictest error-elimination algorithm, was used for CDR3 identification, clonotype clustering and error correction. A nonparametric unseen species model using Euler transformation provided a lower-bound estimate of total TCR beta diversity. TCRdb cleaned the public reads at Q25 with fastp, built clones with MiXCR and kept in-frame beta chains. Each CDR3 protein gets just one entry, which takes the most common genes and DNA from the rows behind it. Here the V and J calls rest on TCRdb's processing, not on the authors' analysis. Here the sample has 800,000 or so distinct CDR3 sequences; roughly 25% occur a single time. The ten largest clones represent approximately 3.7% of the sample.

This clonotype was observed a handful of times. Its cognate antigen has yet to be identified. No quality values exist for individual bases; no much larger clone is one base distant. Its CDR3 holds 14 amino acids, cysteine through phenylalanine. The only DNA kept is the CDR3, 42 bases in frame from the first base. The germline V gene yields KGHDR for CDR1 and SFDVKD for CDR2. Study-wide conclusions, independent of this receptor: Observed TCR beta diversity per million T cells fell roughly linearly with age, and a significant reduction was already apparent by age around 40. Estimates of total diversity from one million sequenced T cells were regarded as lower bounds and underestimates. The CMV infection status of donors was not known, potentially confounding age-related changes in expanded clonotypes. The long-lived group showed more naive CD4+ T cells, fewer expanded clones and increased TCR diversity than the aged group, suggesting age selection. There was a strong correlation between observed TCR beta diversity and the percentage of naive T cells measured by flow cytometry. Because profiling used bulk unsorted PBMCs, naive and antigen-experienced compartments could not be compared conclusively.

The approximately 41 donors, aged roughly 6 to 95 years, were systemically healthy Caucasian individuals from Russia. Approximately 9.3 milliliters of peripheral blood were drawn from each donor into EDTA-treated Vacutainer tubes. PBMCs were isolated by Ficoll-Paque density-gradient centrifugation, with at least 7 million obtained per sample. Trizol reagent was used to extract total RNA from PBMCs, with at least 5 micrograms per sample. For every donor, flow cytometry on a PBMC aliquot measured the percentage of naive CD45RAhigh/CD27high T cells. Separately, the same data were catalogued under a study of T cells of mothers and their children. The other study reports the following: The donors were nine systemically healthy Caucasian individuals, made up of three mothers and their six children. cDNA synthesis consumed the entire amount of extracted RNA, loaded at about 1.6 ug RNA in each 15 ul reaction. In the second PCR, the M1S primer introduced both the sample barcodes and 2-4 random nucleotides. Over 8 million TCR beta CDR3 reads came from each mother, compared with millions of reads from each child. TCR recombination output is similarly shaped by thymic selection in related and unrelated pairs, with a minor effect exerted by inherited differences. Normalized repertoire overlap was always slightly but never significantly higher in related than unrelated mother-child pairs. No persistent microchimeric T cell clones were detected, at a sensitivity of around 97 clones per million clonotypes. In the study, deep NGS was used to compare the TCR beta repertoires of mothers and children, and features distinguishing related mother-child pairs from unrelated individuals were sought. Mothers averaged about 40 +/- 4 years of age and children averaged 11 +/- 4 years. Libraries were sequenced on Illumina HiSeq 2000 with 100+100 nt paired-end reads after adapter ligation with NEBNext reagents. To prevent cross-contamination, the mother and child libraries were prepared a month apart and were sequenced in separate runs. Between about 500,000 and 2,100,000 distinct TCR beta clonotypes were identified per donor. Naive TCR beta clonotypes were estimated from low-frequency clonotypes matched to each donor's FACS-determined naive share, without sorting.

The sequence links TRBV24-1 to TRBJ2-1, with 7 central nucleotides matching TRBD1. Near its end, the DNA agrees better with TRBJ2-5, so the J call may be wrong. Sequencing used blood. The source of this sequence is a boy between 10 and 17 years old in good health. The nucleotide sequence is given as TGTGCCACCAGTGATTTTGGGACAGAAGAGACCCAGTACTTC. Translated, it reads CATSDFGTEETQYF.